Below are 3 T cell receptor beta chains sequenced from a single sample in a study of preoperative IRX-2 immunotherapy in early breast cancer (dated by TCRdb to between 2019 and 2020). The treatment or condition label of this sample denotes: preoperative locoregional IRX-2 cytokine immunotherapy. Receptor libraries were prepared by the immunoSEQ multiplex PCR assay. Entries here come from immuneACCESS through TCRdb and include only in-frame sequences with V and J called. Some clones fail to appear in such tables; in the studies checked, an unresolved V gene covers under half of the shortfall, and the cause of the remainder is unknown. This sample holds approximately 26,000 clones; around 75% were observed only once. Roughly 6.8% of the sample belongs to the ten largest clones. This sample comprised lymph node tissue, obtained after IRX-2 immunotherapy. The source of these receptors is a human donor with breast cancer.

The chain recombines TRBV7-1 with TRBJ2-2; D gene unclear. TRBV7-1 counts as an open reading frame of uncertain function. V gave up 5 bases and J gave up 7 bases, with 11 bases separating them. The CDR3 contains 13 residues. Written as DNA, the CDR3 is TGTGCCAGCAGCCCCTCCACGGGCGGGGAGCTGTTTTTT. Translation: CASSPSTGGELFF.

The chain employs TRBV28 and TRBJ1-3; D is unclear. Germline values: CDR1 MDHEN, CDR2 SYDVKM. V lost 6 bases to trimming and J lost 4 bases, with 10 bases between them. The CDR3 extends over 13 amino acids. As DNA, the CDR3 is TGTGCCAGCAGAAGACAAGCCGGAAACACCATATATTTT. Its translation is CASRRQAGNTIYF.

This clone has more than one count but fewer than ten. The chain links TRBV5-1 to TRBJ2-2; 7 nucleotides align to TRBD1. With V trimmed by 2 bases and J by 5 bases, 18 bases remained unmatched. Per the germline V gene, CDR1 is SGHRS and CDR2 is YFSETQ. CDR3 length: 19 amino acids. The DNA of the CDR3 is TGCGCCAGCAGCTTAATCCCCAATACGGGACAGTCGTGGACCGGGGAGCTGTTTTTT. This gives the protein CASSLIPNTGQSWTGELFF.